The 21 T cell receptor beta chains reported below all come from one sample, sequenced in a study of cytomegalovirus exposure and HLA in healthy donors. The PCR contained 60 Vbeta and 13 Jbeta primers. TCRdb keeps only in-frame clones here, not all; method: immunoSEQ multiplex PCR. The table lists around 94,000 clones, over 60% of them singletons, with 3.9% in the top ten. The sample taken for sequencing was PBMCs. The source of these receptors is a man in his thirties or forties in good health and CMV-seronegative.

J is TRBJ1-1 and V is TRBV7-9, with D maybe TRBD1 (5 bases). CDR1 is SEHNR, CDR2 FQNEAQ, per germline (reference sequence). CDR3 length: 14 residues. Deletions cut 3 bases from V and 4 bases from J, with 12 bases between. CDR3 in amino acids: CASSFWGGSTEAFF. The CDR3 DNA reads TGTGCCAGCAGCTTCTGGGGCGGATCCACTGAAGCTTTCTTT.

The chain couples TRBV5-1 to TRBJ2-7; possible D gene TRBD1, 5 bases. CDR1 and CDR2 from the germline V gene are SGHRS and YFSETQ. The CDR3 is 13 amino acids. V dropped 0 bases and J dropped 4 bases, with 8 bases sitting between them. In nucleotides, the CDR3 is TGCGCCAGCAGCTTGGCCGCAGGGTACGAGCAGTACTTC. Amino acids: CASSLAAGYEQYF.

The chain recombines TRBV27 with TRBJ1-2; perhaps TRBD1 as D (5 bases). The CDR3 has 13 amino acids. CDR1 is MNHEY, CDR2 SMNVEV, per germline (reference sequence). Trimming stripped 3 bases from V and 5 bases from J, with 10 bases between. CDR3 sequence reads: CASSFTGSYGYTF. CDR3 DNA sequence: TGTGCCAGCAGTTTCACAGGCTCGTATGGCTACACCTTC.

The chain uses TRBV27 and TRBJ2-1; 12 nucleotides agree with TRBD2. This CDR3 contains 15 residues. Trimming at V came to 6 bases and at J to 5 bases, leaving 5 bases not matched to a gene. From germline, CDR1 is MNHEY and CDR2 SMNVEV (reference sequence). The CDR3 reads CASRPRLAGDNEQFF. For the CDR3, the DNA is TGTGCCAGCAGACCGAGACTAGCGGGAGACAATGAGCAGTTCTTC.

The chain has TRBV6-5 and TRBJ2-2; D uncertain. V was cut by 0 bases and J by 5 bases, with 4 bases left in between. Germline CDR1 is MNHEY and CDR2 is SVGAGI. The CDR3 totals 13 residues. In DNA form, the CDR3 reads TGTGCCAGCAGTTACTCATATACCGGGGAGCTGTTTTTT. It encodes CASSYSYTGELFF.

The chain joins TRBV20-1 to TRBJ1-1; no clear D. The V gene lost 5 bases and the J gene lost 7 bases, with 11 bases spanning the gap. Germline lookup yields CDR1 DFQATT and CDR2 SNEGSKA (reference sequence). The CDR3 has 11 amino acids. In nucleotides, the CDR3 is TGCAGTGCTCTAAGGGAGGTTGAAGCTTTCTTT. This encodes CSALREVEAFF.

This chain connects TRBV7-9 to TRBJ1-4; no clear D gene. The length of the CDR3 is 14 residues. CDR1 SEHNR and CDR2 FQNEAQ come from the germline V gene (reference sequence). Trimming pared 5 bases from V and 14 bases from J, leaving 21 bases between. CDR3 residues: CASSPLSPESILFF. The CDR3 DNA follows: TGTGCCAGCAGCCCACTAAGCCCGGAAAGCATTCTGTTTTTT. Full variable domain (missing parts from reference TRBV7-9 and TRBJ1-4): DTGVSQNPRHKITKRGQNVTFRCDPISEHNRLYWYRQTLGQGPEFLTYFQNEAQLEKSRLLSDRFSAERPKGSFSTLEIQRTEQGDSAMYLCASSPLSPESILFFGSGTQLSVL.

This sequence joins TRBV7-6 and TRBJ2-5; D ambiguous. With the DNA end fitting TRBJ2-7 better, the J assignment may be wrong. The CDR3 spans 14 residues. CDR1 and CDR2 from the germline V gene are SGHVS and FNYEAQ. CDR3 residues: CASSVQQNAYEQYF. DNA of the CDR3: TGTGCCAGCAGCGTACAACAGAACGCCTACGAGCAGTACTTC.

V and J are TRBV5-4 and TRBJ2-7, with D maybe TRBD1 (5 bases). The V end was cut by 0 bases, the J end by 2 bases, with 12 bases between. CDR1 SGHNT and CDR2 YYREEE come from the germline V gene (reference sequence). This CDR3 is built from 15 residues. CDR3 in amino acids: CASSLGWGSTYEQYF. For the CDR3, the DNA is TGTGCCAGCAGCTTGGGATGGGGCTCTACCTACGAGCAGTACTTC. Drawing the rest from reference TRBV5-4 and TRBJ2-7, the complete variable domain is ETGVTQSPTHLIKTRGQQVTLRCSSQSGHNTVSWYQQALGQGPQFIFQYYREEENGRGNFPPRFSGLQFPNYSSELNVNALELDDSALYLCASSLGWGSTYEQYFGPGTRLTVT.

Comments on this clone: Germline and junction disagree at one end, which may indicate a read error. CDR3 region: CASSLELSIGNERYF. For the CDR3, the DNA is TGTGCCAGCAGTTTGGAACTGTCCATCGGAAACGAGCGGTACTTC. This sequence joins TRBV27 and TRBJ2-7; no clear D gene. Germline CDR1 reads MNHEY; CDR2 reads SMNVEV (reference sequence). The CDR3 consists of 15 residues.

In regard to this clone: A read error may produce the germline difference seen at one junction end. CDR3 coding DNA: TGTGCTAGCAGCTTAGCCCCTACAGGAAGGGAGACCCAGTACTTC. Amino acids: CASSLAPTGRETQYF. This chain links TRBV7-7 with TRBJ2-5; TRBD1 might be the D (5 bases). The CDR3 is 15 amino acids. Germline V gene data show CDR1 as SSHAT and CDR2 as FNYEAQ (reference sequence).

This clone was observed a handful of times. The chain joins TRBV7-9 to TRBJ2-5, with 8 bases fitting TRBD2. This CDR3 contains 12 residues. The germline gives CDR1 SEHNR, CDR2 FQNEAQ (reference sequence). The CDR3 is CATAGGQETQYF. Here the CDR3 DNA reads TGTGCTACCGCGGGGGGCCAAGAGACCCAGTACTTC. Full variable domain (missing parts from reference TRBV7-9 and TRBJ2-5): DTGVSQNPRHKITKRGQNVTFRCDPISEHNRLYWYRQTLGQGPEFLTYFQNEAQLEKSRLLSDRFSAERPKGSFSTLEIQRTEQGDSAMYLCATAGGQETQYFGPGTRLLVL.

The J gene is TRBJ1-5, the V gene TRBV5-1, with 11 bases aligning to TRBD1. V dropped 4 bases and J dropped 7; count of bases not matched to a gene: 7. Germline V gene sequence: CDR1 SGHRS, CDR2 YFSETQ. The CDR3 consists of 15 residues. The CDR3 sequence: CASSPGQGGGQPQHF. The DNA for the CDR3 is TGCGCCAGCAGCCCGGGACAGGGGGGAGGACAGCCCCAGCATTTT.

The V call is TRBV27, the J call TRBJ2-7; D gene unclear. Trimming stripped 6 bases from V and 7 bases from J, with 13 bases between. Germline V gene lookup returns CDR1 MNHEY and CDR2 SMNVEV (reference sequence). The CDR3 runs to 12 residues. CDR3 region: CASRQRVDEQYF. The CDR3 DNA follows: TGTGCCAGCAGACAGAGAGTTGATGAGCAGTACTTC.

The chain uses TRBV19 and TRBJ1-1; D unclear. The CDR3 covers 12 residues. V lost 6 bases, J lost 4 bases, and 9 bases lay in between. CDR1 is LNHDA and CDR2 is SQIVND in the germline V gene (reference sequence). Here the CDR3 reads CASRDWGTEAFF. CDR3 DNA sequence: TGTGCCAGTAGGGACTGGGGCACTGAAGCTTTCTTT. Based on the CDR3 plus reference TRBV19 and TRBJ1-1, the full variable domain is DGGITQSPKYLFRKEGQNVTLSCEQNLNHDAMYWYRQDPGQGLRLIYYSQIVNDFQKGDIAEGYSVSREKKESFPLTVTSAQKNPTAFYLCASRDWGTEAFFGQGTRLTVV.

The chain combines TRBV7-9 with TRBJ2-7; D perhaps matches TRBD1 (6 bases). Germline lookup yields CDR1 SEHNR and CDR2 FQNEAQ (reference sequence). The CDR3 length is 13 residues. V lost 5 bases and J lost 5, with 13 bases in between. CDR3 in amino acids: CASSNRRDNEQYF. The DNA for the CDR3 is TGTGCCAGCAGCAATAGAAGGGACAACGAGCAGTACTTC.

The rearrangement links TRBV5-1 to TRBJ2-5; no definite D call. CDR3 length equals 14 residues. CDR1 is SGHRS, CDR2 YFSETQ, per germline. The V end was cut by 2 bases, the J end by 2 bases, with 10 bases between. CDR3 residues: CASSFLPRQETQYF. DNA of the CDR3: TGCGCCAGCAGCTTTTTGCCCCGGCAAGAGACCCAGTACTTC.

This clone turned up a few times. The chain couples TRBV9 to TRBJ2-3; TRBD2 is a possible D gene (6 bases). This CDR3 region has 13 residues. Germline loops: CDR1 SGDLS, CDR2 YYNGEE. V was pared by 6 bases and J by 1 base, with 9 bases between. The CDR3 region is CASKSSGTDTQYF. In nucleotides, the CDR3 is TGTGCCAGCAAGTCTAGCGGCACAGATACGCAGTATTTT.

A few counts support this clone. The rearrangement uses TRBV6-4 and TRBJ1-1; 10 positions match TRBD1. The CDR3 is 13 amino acids. V lost 8 bases, J lost 5 bases, and 5 bases stayed unmatched. Germline V gives CDR1 MRHNA, CDR2 SNTAGT. CDR3 protein: CASSGQGRTEAFF. In DNA, the CDR3 is TGTGCCAGCTCGGGACAGGGGCGGACTGAAGCTTTCTTT.

This chain links TRBV11-2 with TRBJ2-3, with 10 bases lining up with TRBD2. Germline CDR1 SGHAT, CDR2 FQNNGV. The V and J ends lost 0 bases and 1 base, in that order; junction bases with no gene match: 1. The CDR3 consists of 16 residues. The CDR3 loop is CASSLELAGGTDTQYF. DNA of the CDR3: TGTGCCAGCAGCTTAGAGCTAGCGGGGGGCACAGATACGCAGTATTTT.

This clone was observed a few times. The CDR3 region is CASSPGAGSRETQYF. The CDR3 DNA follows: TGCGCCAGCAGCCCTGGTGCGGGGAGCCGAGAGACCCAGTACTTC. This chain connects TRBV5-1 to TRBJ2-5, with D maybe TRBD2 (6 bases). V lost 4 bases and J lost 4, with 17 bases in between. CDR3 size: 15 residues. Germline V gene data show CDR1 as SGHRS and CDR2 as YFSETQ.